The 12 T cell receptor beta chains below all came from one sample that was sequenced in a study of Ad26.COV2.S vaccination and SARS-CoV-2 variants. As for treatment: 19 received Ad26.COV2.S at low or high dose, single or two shots; about five received placebo; per-sample allocation not given. Sampling was done on day 63 after the first vaccine or placebo injection. Sequenced by immunoSEQ multiplex PCR; TCRdb stores in-frame clones only, minus some. The profile covers 400,000 to 450,000 clones, with 80% to 95% appearing a single time and around 1.7% taken by the ten largest. Sequences were derived from peripheral blood, sampled in a trial of Ad26.COV2.S vaccine versus placebo. The receptors were gathered from a person aged 18-60 years who received the Ad26.COV2.S COVID-19 vaccine or a placebo.

The chain combines TRBV7-2 with TRBJ1-1; D remains unclear. The CDR3 has 14 residues. V was shortened by 7 bases and J by 1 base, with 13 bases between the two germline ends. Germline values: CDR1 SGHTA, CDR2 FQGNSA. CDR3 region: CASTLIPGNTEAFF. CDR3 sequence (DNA): TGTGCCAGCACCCTAATACCTGGGAACACTGAAGCTTTCTTT.

The chain uses TRBV9 and TRBJ1-2; D ambiguous. V was clipped by 4 bases and J by 3 bases, with 19 bases between them. Germline CDR1 is SGDLS and CDR2 is YYNGEE. The CDR3 covers 16 residues. CDR3 coding DNA: TGTGCCAGCAGCCCTCAAAAAGCCTACGGTGACTATGGCTACACCTTC. Translating gives CASSPQKAYGDYGYTF.

V is TRBV19 and J is TRBJ2-1, with 7 bases identical to TRBD1. CDR1 is LNHDA, CDR2 SQIVND, per germline (reference sequence). The CDR3 has 14 residues. The ends lost 6 bases at V and 2 bases at J; junction bases unmatched: 4. The CDR3, as DNA: TGTGCCAGTAGGGCCGGGACAGCCTACAATGAGCAGTTCTTC. Translating it yields CASRAGTAYNEQFF.

The chain couples TRBV5-1 to TRBJ2-5; no firm D call. V was trimmed by 4 bases and J by 1 base, leaving 5 bases between them. The CDR3 spans 12 residues. Germline loops: CDR1 SGHRS, CDR2 YFSETQ. The CDR3 DNA sequence: TGCGCCAGCAGCGAGACCCAAGAGACCCAGTACTTC. Translated, it gives CASSETQETQYF.

The chain carries TRBV7-2 and TRBJ2-7; D is ambiguous. Germline CDR1 reads SGHTA; CDR2 reads FQGNSA. V lost 1 base to trimming and J lost 3 bases, with 10 bases between them. The CDR3 consists of 14 residues. CDR3 amino acids: CASSLGATNYEQYF. The DNA for the CDR3 is TGTGCCAGCAGCTTAGGGGCCACAAACTACGAGCAGTACTTC.

This clone was counted between two and nine times. One junction end disagrees with the germline gene, perhaps due to a read error. The chain is built from TRBV3-1 (or the pseudogene TRBV3-2) and TRBJ2-3, with TRBD2 matching 10 bases. The CDR3 covers 13 residues. The germline V gene has CDR1 LGHDT and CDR2 YNNKEL (reference sequence). CDR3 amino acids: CASSQEPSGGDKF. The CDR3 nucleotides are TGTGCCAGCAGCCAAGAGCCTAGCGGGGGCGATAAATTT.

V usage is TRBV5-1 and J usage is TRBJ2-3; 9 nucleotides match TRBD1. The CDR3 totals 15 residues. In germline, CDR1 is SGHRS, CDR2 YFSETQ. V shed 8 bases and J 3 bases; nucleotides not matched to a gene: 10. This CDR3 reads CASGGVGTGTDTQYF. The CDR3 coding sequence is TGCGCCAGTGGCGGGGTAGGGACAGGGACAGATACGCAGTATTTT.

This chain joins TRBV5-8 and TRBJ1-1, with D hard to call. Germline lookup yields CDR1 SGHTS and CDR2 YDEGEE. This CDR3 has 13 amino acids. Trimming took 2 bases from V and 4 from J, leaving 9 bases between them. This CDR3 reads CASSLEGSTEAFF. CDR3 in DNA: TGTGCCAGCAGCTTAGAAGGGTCCACTGAAGCTTTCTTT. Full variable domain (missing parts from reference TRBV5-8 and TRBJ1-1): EAGVTQSPTHLIKTRGQQATLRCSPISGHTSVYWYQQALGLGLQFLLWYDEGEERNRGNFPPRFSGRQFPNYSSELNVNALELEDSALYLCASSLEGSTEAFFGQGTRLTVV.

The chain couples TRBV27 to TRBJ1-6, with D possibly matching TRBD1 (5 bases). Trimming left V 8 bases short and J 0 bases short, with 11 bases between. CDR1 MNHEY and CDR2 SMNVEV come from the germline V gene (reference sequence). This CDR3 contains 15 residues. The CDR3 DNA reads as TGTGCCAGCTCCCCAGGGAGCTCCTATAATTCACCCCTCCACTTT. Amino acid sequence: CASSPGSSYNSPLHF.

J is TRBJ2-3 and V is TRBV6-4; D remains ambiguous. Germline lookup yields CDR1 MRHNA and CDR2 SNTAGT. V was shortened by 2 bases and J by 3 bases, with 9 bases between the two germline ends. This CDR3 has 14 residues. CDR3 amino acids: CASSDNDFTDTQYF. CDR3 DNA sequence: TGTGCCAGCAGTGACAACGACTTTACAGATACGCAGTATTTT.

The chain links TRBV21-1 to TRBJ1-4; TRBD1 was called by the table and not checked on the DNA. TRBV21-1 is marked as a pseudogene. The CDR3 consists of 15 residues. Here the CDR3 reads CASSTPTGGNEKLFF. The DNA for the CDR3 is TGTGCCAGCAGCACACCGACAGGGGGAAATGAAAAACTGTTTTTT.

This rearrangement joins TRBV29-1 to TRBJ2-5; the match to TRBD2 covers 8 bases. The V gene's germline CDR1 is SQVTM and CDR2 ANQGSEA. Losses at the gene ends were 8 bases for V and 4 bases for J; bases not matched to a gene: 9. CDR3 length: 13 amino acids. Here the CDR3 reads CSPQAGVGETQYF. Here the CDR3 DNA reads TGCAGCCCCCAAGCGGGGGTCGGAGAGACCCAGTACTTC.